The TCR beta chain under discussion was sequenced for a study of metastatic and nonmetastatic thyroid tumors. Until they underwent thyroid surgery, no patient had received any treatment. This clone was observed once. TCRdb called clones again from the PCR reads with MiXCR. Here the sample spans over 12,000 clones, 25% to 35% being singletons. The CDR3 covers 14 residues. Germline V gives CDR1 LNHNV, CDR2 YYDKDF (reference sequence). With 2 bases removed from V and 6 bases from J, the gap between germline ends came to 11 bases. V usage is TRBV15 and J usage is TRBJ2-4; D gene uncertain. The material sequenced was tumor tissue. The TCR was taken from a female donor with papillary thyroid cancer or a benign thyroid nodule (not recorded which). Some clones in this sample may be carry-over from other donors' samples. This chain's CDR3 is CATSRTGPSNIQYF. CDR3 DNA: TGTGCCACCAGCAGAACCGGGCCGTCAAACATTCAGTACTTC.